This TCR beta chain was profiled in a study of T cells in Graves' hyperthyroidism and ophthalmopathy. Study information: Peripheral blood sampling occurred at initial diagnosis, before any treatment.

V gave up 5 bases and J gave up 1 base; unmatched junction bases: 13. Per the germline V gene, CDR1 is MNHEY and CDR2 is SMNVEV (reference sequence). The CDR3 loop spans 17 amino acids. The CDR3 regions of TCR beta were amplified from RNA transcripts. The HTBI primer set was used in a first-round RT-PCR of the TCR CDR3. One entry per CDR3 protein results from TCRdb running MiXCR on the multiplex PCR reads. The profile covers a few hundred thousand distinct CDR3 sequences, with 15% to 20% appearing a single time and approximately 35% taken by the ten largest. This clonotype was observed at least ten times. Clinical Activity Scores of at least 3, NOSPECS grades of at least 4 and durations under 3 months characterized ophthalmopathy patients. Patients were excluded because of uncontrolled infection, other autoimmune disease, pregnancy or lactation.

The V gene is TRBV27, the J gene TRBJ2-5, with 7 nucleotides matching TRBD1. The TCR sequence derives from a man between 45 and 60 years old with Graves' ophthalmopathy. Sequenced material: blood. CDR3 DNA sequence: TGTGCCAGCAGTCCTATACCCCAAAGGACAGGCCAAGAGACCCAGTACTTC. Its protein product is CASSPIPQRTGQETQYF.